The rows below give T cell receptor beta chains drawn from one sample of a study of identical twins. TCRdb reanalysed the 5' RACE reads using MiXCR and keeps one entry per CDR3 protein. The sample has more than 250,000 distinct CDR3 sequences; roughly 8.6% are singletons. The same sample was also used in a study of yellow fever vaccine responses in identical twins.

What was sequenced was memory (CD45RO+) T cells sorted from blood. These receptors were obtained from a young woman in good health. Each CDR3 is given with its conserved first and last residue.

TRBV13 CASSRSTSGGPSTDTQYF
TRBV2 CASRDLSYEQYF
TRBV20-1 CSAIYRGVGAGLYNSPLHF
TRBV20-1 CSARKTSGSQREQYF
TRBV10-3 CAISAQSSGIQETQYF
TRBV11-2 CASSLLGADTQYF
TRBV7-8 CASSLGWSRPVGTGELFF
TRBV27 CASSFLGKTGELFF
TRBV29-1 CSVEGTQRRETQYF
TRBV10-2 CASSKGQYGYTF
TRBV12-3/TRBV12-4 CASRVAGPVNTEAFF
TRBV7-9 CASSIGPGWLSGQHF
TRBV6-1 CASGTGVGTEAFF
TRBV5-1 CASSQVRGQGLYNEQFF
TRBV3-1 CASSQVSGDNQPQHF
TRBV5-1 CASSLGRGLDEQYF
TRBV28 CATTAHSPLEQYF
TRBV11-3 CASSLSFGTDYYEQYF
TRBV28 CASSFPNFRAGNSPLHF
TRBV3-1 CASSQDLTSLGGDTQYF
TRBV5-1 CASSLDRVTGELFF
TRBV24-1 CATSDTGARREQYF
TRBV5-5 CASSLATVSGTQYF
TRBV12-3/TRBV12-4 CASSRLAGGYTGELFF
TRBV20-1 CSASSNGPNNEQFF
TRBV12-3/TRBV12-4 CASSSGGGGQFF
TRBV10-3 CAISESGGAAGELFF
TRBV9 CASSVVNKDTQYF
TRBV7-6 CASSLDGAGTEAFF
TRBV10-3 CAISDRQSNTEAFF
TRBV19 CASSVSGGPETQYF
TRBV7-2 CASSSGLGLAGAEQYF
TRBV6-2/TRBV6-3 CASSSSGRPYEQYF
TRBV14 CASSQGHSSSYEQYF
TRBV6-1 CASLISGVTQPQHF
TRBV2 CASSVSGLGSYEQYF
TRBV29-1 CSVQVGAGAEAFF
TRBV27 CASSFLRDRRGYTF
TRBV5-1 CASSPTTNEQFF
TRBV7-3 CASSLQGSSADTQYF
TRBV5-1 CASSVLAEDNEQFF
TRBV10-1 CASSDVMRTTEQFF
TRBV29-1 CSGGKGDTEAFF
TRBV11-2 CASSLSPVPGDEQFF
TRBV19 CASTRTGSYTF
TRBV5-1 CASSFAGPTDTQYF
TRBV11-3 CASSLGYSGRSPVTGELFF
TRBV7-3 CASSFQGGGTDTQYF
TRBV6-1 CASSRIDRGGTGELFF
TRBV11-2 CASSSHTGVEKLFF
TRBV13 CASSFASGGANYNEQFF
TRBV11-2 CASSFRGLVNTEAFF
TRBV15 CATSREPTAGYTF
TRBV5-1 CASSLTAMNTEAFF
TRBV28 CASTRTNSPLHF
TRBV24-1 CATSGGRSTGELFF
TRBV18 CASSPSQGNGEQFF